This T cell receptor beta chain was captured in a study of blood T cell repertoires in COVID-19. Per germline, CDR1 LGHNA and CDR2 YSLEER. Trimming cost V 0 bases and J 3 bases; bases outside gene matches: 3. The CDR3 is 16 residues long. Profiling relied on immunoSEQ multiplex PCR, and the TCRdb table lists in-frame clones only, not all of them. Of 200,000 to 250,000 clones in the sample, around four fifths were seen once. The J gene is TRBJ2-2, the V gene TRBV4-3; 8 nucleotides agree with TRBD2. The source of this sequence is a woman aged 50 to 60 who had been exposed to COVID-19. Sequencing was done on a sample of PBMCs or T cells enriched from blood (not recorded which). The CDR3 reads CASSQDRLAYTGELFF. The CDR3 DNA reads as TGCGCCAGCAGCCAAGATCGACTAGCGTACACCGGGGAGCTGTTTTTT.